The clone carrying this T cell receptor beta chain showed up just a few times. This sample is drawn from a study of PD-L1 blockade in urothelial cancer. Study-wide background: Bladder-origin urothelial cancer in males covered about 90% of the roughly 30 patients. Analyses were performed on blood at 3 weeks after treatment start (the second dose) and at 6 weeks.

Germline V lookup: CDR1 KGHSH, CDR2 LQKENI. The CDR3 spans 15 residues. The J segment lost 2 bases and the V segment lost 4 bases, leaving 6 bases of the junction unmatched. Synthetic TCR analog templates were spiked into all PCRs individually. Libraries were prepared by immunoSEQ multiplex PCR; TCRdb keeps only in-frame clonotypes and omits some of them. Here the sample spans about 45,000 clones, around nine tenths being singletons. Time point meaning: pretreatment peripheral blood. The origin of this receptor is a donor at least 40 years old with urothelial cancer. J is TRBJ2-3 and V is TRBV18, with TRBD1 matching 7 bases. The input for sequencing was PBMCs, taken around atezolizumab (anti-PD-L1) treatment. CDR3 DNA sequence: TGTGCCAGCTCACGACAGGGCGGAGACACAGATACGCAGTATTTT. Translated: CASSRQGGDTDTQYF.